This T cell receptor beta chain was profiled in a study of cytotoxic CD8 clonotypes in ibrutinib-treated CLL. As for the study in general: Mean yields were approximately 260,000 productive templates and roughly 94,000 productive rearrangements per sample. Study-wide points: Higher clonality was seen at ibrutinib response and a return toward baseline at progression. Public clonotypes were seen rarely and were contracted or stable on treatment.

Trimming removed 7 bases from V and 2 bases from J; junction bases left unmatched: 1. This CDR3 region has 11 residues. Germline V gene lookup returns CDR1 SQVTM and CDR2 ANQGSEA. A remark on this clone: Its antigen remains unknown.

Produced via immunoSEQ multiplex PCR; TCRdb's table is partial and in-frame only. The table has 150,000 or so clones, over 60% seen once. The receptor was derived from a human donor with chronic lymphocytic leukemia. The V and J genes are TRBV29-1 and TRBJ2-7, with 8 positions matching TRBD2. This material consisted of PBMCs, taken after 12 months of ibrutinib treatment. The CDR3 DNA reads as TGCAGCGCGGGGGGGACCTACGAGCAGTACTTC. Translating it yields CSAGGTYEQYF.